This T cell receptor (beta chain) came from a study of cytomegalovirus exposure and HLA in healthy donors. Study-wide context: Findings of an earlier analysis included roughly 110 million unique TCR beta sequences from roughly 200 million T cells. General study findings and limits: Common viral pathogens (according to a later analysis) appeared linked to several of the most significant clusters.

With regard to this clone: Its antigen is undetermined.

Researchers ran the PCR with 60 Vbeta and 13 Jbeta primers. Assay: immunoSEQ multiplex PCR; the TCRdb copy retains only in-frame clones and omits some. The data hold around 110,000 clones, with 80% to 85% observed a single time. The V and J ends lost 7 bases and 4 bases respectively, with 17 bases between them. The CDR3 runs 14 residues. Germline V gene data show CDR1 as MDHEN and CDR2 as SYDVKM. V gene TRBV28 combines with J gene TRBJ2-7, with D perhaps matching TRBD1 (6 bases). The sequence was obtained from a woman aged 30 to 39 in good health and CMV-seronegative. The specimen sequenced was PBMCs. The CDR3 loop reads CASTLGQRGYEQYF. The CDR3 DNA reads TGTGCCAGCACCTTAGGCCAGAGGGGGTACGAGCAGTACTTC.